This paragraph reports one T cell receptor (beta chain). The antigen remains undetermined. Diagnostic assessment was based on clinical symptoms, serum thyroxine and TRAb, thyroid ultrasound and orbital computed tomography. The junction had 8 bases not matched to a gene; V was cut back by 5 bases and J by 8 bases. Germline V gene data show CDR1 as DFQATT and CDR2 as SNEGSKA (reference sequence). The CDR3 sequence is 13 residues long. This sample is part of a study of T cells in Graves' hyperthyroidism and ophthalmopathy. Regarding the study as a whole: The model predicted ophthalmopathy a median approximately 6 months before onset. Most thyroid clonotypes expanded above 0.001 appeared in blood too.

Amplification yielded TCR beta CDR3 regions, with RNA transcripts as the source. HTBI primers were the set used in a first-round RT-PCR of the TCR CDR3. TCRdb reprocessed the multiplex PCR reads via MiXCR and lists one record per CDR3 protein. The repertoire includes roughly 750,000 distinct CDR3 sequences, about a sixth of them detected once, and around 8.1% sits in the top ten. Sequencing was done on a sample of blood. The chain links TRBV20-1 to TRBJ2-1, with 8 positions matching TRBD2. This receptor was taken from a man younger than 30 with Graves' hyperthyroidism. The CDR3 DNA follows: TGCAGTGCTCCGGGACTAGAGTATTATGAGCAGTTCTTC. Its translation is CSAPGLEYYEQFF.